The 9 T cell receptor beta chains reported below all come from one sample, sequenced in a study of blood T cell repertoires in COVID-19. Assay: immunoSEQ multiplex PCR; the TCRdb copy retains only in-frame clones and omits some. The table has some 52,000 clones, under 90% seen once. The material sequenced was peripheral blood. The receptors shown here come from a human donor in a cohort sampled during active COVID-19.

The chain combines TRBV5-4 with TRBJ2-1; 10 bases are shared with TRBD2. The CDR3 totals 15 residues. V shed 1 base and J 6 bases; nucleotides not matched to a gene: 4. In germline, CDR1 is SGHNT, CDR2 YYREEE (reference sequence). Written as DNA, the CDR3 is TGTGCCAGCAGCTTGAGTCCTAGCGGGAGCAATGAGCAGTTCTTC. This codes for CASSLSPSGSNEQFF.

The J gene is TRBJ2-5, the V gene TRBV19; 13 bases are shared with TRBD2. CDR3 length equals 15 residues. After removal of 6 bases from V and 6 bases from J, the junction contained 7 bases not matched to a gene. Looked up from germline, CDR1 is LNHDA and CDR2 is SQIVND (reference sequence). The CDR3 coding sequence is TGTGCCAGTAGCACCGGACTAGCGGGAGTGAAGACCCAGTACTTC. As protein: CASSTGLAGVKTQYF.

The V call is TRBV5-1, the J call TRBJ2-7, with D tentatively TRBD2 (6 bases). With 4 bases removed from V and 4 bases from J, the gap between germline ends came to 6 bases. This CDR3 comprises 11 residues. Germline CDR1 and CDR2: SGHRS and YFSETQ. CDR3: CASSGTYEQYF. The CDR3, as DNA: TGCGCCAGCAGCGGGACTTACGAGCAGTACTTC.

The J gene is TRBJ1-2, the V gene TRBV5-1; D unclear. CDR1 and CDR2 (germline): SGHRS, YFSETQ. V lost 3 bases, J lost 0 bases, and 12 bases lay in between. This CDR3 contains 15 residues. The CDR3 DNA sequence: TGCGCCAGCAGCTACCTCGACACAGCTAACTATGGCTACACCTTC. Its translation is CASSYLDTANYGYTF.

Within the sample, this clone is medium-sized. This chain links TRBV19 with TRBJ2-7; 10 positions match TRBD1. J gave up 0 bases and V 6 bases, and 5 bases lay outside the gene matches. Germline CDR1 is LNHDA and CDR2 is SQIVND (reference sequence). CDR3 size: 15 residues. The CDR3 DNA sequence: TGTGCCAGTAGCAAAAGGACAGGGGGCTCCTACGAGCAGTACTTC. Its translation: CASSKRTGGSYEQYF. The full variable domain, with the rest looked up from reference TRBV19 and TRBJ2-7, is DGGITQSPKYLFRKEGQNVTLSCEQNLNHDAMYWYRQDPGQGLRLIYYSQIVNDFQKGDIAEGYSVSREKKESFPLTVTSAQKNPTAFYLCASSKRTGGSYEQYFGPGTRLTVT.

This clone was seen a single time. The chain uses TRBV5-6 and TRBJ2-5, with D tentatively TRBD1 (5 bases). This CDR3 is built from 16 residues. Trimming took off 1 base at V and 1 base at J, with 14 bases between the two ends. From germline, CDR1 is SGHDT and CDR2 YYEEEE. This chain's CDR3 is CASSLRQGYIQETQYF. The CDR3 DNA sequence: TGTGCCAGCAGCTTGAGGCAGGGATACATCCAAGAGACCCAGTACTTC.

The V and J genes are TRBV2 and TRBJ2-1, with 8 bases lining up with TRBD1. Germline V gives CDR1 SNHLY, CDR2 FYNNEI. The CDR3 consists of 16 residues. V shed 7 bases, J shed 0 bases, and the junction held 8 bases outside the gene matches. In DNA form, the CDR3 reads TGTGCCAGCAACCAGGACAGGGCTAGCTCCTACAATGAGCAGTTCTTC. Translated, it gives CASNQDRASSYNEQFF.

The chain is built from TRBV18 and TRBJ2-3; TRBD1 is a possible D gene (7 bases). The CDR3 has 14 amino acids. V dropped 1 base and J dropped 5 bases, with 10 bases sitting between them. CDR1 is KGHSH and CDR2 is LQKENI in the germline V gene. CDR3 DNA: TGTGCCAGCTCACCACGTCAGGGGGGAGATACGCAGTATTTT. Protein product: CASSPRQGGDTQYF.

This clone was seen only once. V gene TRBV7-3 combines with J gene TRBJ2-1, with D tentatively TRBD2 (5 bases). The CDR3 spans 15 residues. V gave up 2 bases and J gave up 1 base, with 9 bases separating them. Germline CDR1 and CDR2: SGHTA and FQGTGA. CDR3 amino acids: CASSLGVASYNEQFF. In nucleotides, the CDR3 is TGTGCCAGCAGCTTAGGGGTAGCGTCCTACAATGAGCAGTTCTTC.